This TCR beta chain was retrieved from a study of blood T cell repertoires in COVID-19. Study-level information: Donors in the United States, Italy and Spain gave samples during acute or convalescent COVID-19.

From germline, CDR1 is LGHDT and CDR2 YNNKEL (reference sequence). The CDR3 contains 17 residues. V was trimmed by 3 bases and J by 8 bases, leaving 22 bases between them. Data came from immunoSEQ multiplex PCR; TCRdb stores just in-frame clones and leaves some out. The sample includes some 230,000 clones, approximately 80% seen only once; the top ten take roughly 4.6%. Sample: peripheral blood. This clonotype was sampled from a woman aged 55-69 years who had recovered from COVID-19. J is TRBJ1-4 and V is TRBV3-1 (or the pseudogene TRBV3-2); a weak D match, TRBD1 (5 bases). CDR3 amino acids: CASSHGGYFSREEKLFF. CDR3 DNA: TGTGCCAGCAGCCACGGGGGGTACTTCTCTCGGGAGGAAAAACTGTTTTTT.